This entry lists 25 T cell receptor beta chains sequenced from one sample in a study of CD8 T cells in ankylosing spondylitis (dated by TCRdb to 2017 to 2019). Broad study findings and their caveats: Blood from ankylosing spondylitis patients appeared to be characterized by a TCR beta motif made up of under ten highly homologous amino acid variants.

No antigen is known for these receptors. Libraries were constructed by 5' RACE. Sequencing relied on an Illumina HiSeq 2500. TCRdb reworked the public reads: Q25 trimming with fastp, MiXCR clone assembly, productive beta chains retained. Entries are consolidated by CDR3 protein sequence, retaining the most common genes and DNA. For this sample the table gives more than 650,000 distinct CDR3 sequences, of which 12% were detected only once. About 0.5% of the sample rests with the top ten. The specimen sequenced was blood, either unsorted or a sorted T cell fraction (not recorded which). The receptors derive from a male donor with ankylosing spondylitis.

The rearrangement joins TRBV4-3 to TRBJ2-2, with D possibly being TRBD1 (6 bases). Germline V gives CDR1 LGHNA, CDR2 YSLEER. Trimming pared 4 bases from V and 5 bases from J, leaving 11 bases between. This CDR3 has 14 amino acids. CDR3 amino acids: CASSRGLLTGELFF. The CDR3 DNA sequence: TGCGCCAGCAGCCGGGGGCTATTGACCGGGGAGCTGTTTTTT.

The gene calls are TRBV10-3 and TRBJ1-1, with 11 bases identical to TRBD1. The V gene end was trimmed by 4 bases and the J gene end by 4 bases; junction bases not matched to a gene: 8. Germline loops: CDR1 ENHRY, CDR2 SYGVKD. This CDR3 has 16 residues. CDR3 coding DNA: TGTGCCATCAGTGCCCTTCCGGGACAGGGGGGCACTGAAGCTTTCTTT. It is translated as CAISALPGQGGTEAFF.

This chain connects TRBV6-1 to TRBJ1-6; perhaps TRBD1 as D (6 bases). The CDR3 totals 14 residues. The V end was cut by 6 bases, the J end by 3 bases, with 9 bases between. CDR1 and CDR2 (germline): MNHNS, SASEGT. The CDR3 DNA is TGTGCCAGCAGGCCAGGGGACTATAATTCACCCCTCCACTTT. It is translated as CASRPGDYNSPLHF.

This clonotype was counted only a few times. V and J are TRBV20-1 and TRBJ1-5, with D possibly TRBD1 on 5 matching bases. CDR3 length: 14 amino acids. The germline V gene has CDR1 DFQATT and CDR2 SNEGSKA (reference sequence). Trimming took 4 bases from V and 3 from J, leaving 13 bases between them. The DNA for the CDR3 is TGCAGTGCTAACCCCACCAGGGCCAATCAGCCCCAGCATTTT. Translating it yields CSANPTRANQPQHF.

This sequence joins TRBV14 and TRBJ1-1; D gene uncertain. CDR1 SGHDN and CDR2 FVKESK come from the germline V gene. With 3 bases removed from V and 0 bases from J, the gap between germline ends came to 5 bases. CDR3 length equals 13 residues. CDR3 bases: TGTGCCAGCAGCCAGGTCATGAACACTGAAGCTTTCTTT. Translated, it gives CASSQVMNTEAFF. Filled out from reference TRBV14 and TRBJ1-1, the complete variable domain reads EAGVTQFPSHSVIEKGQTVTLRCDPISGHDNLYWYRRVMGKEIKFLLHFVKESKQDESGMPNNRFLAERTGGTYSTLKVQPAELEDSGVYFCASSQVMNTEAFFGQGTRLTVV.

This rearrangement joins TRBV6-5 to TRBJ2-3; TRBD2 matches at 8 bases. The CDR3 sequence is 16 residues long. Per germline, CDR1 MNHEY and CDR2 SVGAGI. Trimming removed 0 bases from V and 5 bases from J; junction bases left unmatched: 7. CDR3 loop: CASSYSWSGGRDTQYF. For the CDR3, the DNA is TGTGCCAGCAGTTACTCGTGGAGCGGGGGACGAGATACGCAGTATTTT.

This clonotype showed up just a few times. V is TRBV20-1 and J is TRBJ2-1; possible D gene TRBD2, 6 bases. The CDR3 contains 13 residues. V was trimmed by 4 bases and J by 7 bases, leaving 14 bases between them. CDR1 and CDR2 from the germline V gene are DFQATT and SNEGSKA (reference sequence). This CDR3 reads CSAKGGVYNEQFF. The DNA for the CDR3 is TGCAGTGCTAAAGGCGGGGTCTATAATGAGCAGTTCTTC.

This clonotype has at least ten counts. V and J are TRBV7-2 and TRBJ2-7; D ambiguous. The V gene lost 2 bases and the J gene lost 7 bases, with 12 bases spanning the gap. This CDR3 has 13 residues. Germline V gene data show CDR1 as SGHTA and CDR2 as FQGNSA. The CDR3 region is CASSLSGSREQYF. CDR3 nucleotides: TGTGCCAGCAGCTTATCCGGCTCGCGGGAGCAGTACTTC.

The CDR3 sequence is CASSSSYGGYGYTF. The DNA for the CDR3 is TGCGCCAGCAGCTCCTCCTACGGAGGCTATGGCTACACCTTC. This chain uses TRBV5-1 with TRBJ1-2; D is undetermined. The ends were cut back, 3 bases at V and 4 bases at J, with 13 bases in the middle. Per the germline V gene, CDR1 is SGHRS and CDR2 is YFSETQ. The CDR3 is 14 residues long. The complete variable domain, with remaining parts taken from reference TRBV5-1 and TRBJ1-2, reads KAGVTQTPRYLIKTRGQQVTLSCSPISGHRSVSWYQQTPGQGLQFLFEYFSETQRNKGNFPGRFSGRQFSNSRSEMNVSTLELGDSALYLCASSSSYGGYGYTFGSGTRLTVV.

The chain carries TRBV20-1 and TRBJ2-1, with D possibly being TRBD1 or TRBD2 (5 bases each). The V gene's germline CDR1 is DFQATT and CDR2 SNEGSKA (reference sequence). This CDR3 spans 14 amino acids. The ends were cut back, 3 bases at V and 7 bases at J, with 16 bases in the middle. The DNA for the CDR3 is TGCAGTGCTAGCAAAGTGGGGGATTGGAATGAGCAGTTCTTC. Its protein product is CSASKVGDWNEQFF.

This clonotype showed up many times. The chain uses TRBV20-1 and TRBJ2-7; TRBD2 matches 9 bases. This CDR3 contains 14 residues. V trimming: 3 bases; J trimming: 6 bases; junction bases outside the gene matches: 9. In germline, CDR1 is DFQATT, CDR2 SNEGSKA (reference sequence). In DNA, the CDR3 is TGCAGTGCTAGGTCGAGCGGGAGGATCCGCGAGCAGTACTTC. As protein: CSARSSGRIREQYF.

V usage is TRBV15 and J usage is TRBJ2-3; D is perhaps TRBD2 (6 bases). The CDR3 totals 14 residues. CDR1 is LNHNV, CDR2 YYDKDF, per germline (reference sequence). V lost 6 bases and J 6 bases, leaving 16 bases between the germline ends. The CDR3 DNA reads TGTGCCACCAGGGACGGTGGGAGGCGTGATACGCAGTATTTT. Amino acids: CATRDGGRRDTQYF.

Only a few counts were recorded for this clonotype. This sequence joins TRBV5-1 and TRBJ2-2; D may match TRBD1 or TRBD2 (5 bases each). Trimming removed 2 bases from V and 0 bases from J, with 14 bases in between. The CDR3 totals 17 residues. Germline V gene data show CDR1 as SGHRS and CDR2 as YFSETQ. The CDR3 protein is CASSLSGRVANTGELFF. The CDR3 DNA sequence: TGCGCCAGCAGCTTATCGGGGCGCGTAGCGAACACCGGGGAGCTGTTTTTT. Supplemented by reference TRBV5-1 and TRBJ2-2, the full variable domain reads KAGVTQTPRYLIKTRGQQVTLSCSPISGHRSVSWYQQTPGQGLQFLFEYFSETQRNKGNFPGRFSGRQFSNSRSEMNVSTLELGDSALYLCASSLSGRVANTGELFFGEGSRLTVL.

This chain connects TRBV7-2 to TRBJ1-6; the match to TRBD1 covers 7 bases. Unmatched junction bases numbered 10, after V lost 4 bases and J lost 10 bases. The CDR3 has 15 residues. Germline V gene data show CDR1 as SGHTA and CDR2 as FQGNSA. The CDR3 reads CASSSSQQGKSPLHF. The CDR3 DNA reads TGTGCCAGCAGCTCCAGTCAACAGGGGAAGTCACCCCTCCACTTT.

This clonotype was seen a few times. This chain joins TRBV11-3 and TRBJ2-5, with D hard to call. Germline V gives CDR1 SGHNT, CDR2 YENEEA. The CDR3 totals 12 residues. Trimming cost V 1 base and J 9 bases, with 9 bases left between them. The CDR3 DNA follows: TGTGCCAGCAGCTTAGTTGCCCAGGCCCAGTACTTC. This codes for CASSLVAQAQYF.

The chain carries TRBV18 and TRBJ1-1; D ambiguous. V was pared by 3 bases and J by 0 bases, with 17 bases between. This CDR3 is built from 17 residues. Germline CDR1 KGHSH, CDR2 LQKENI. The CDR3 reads CASSPLTSLALNTEAFF. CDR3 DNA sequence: TGTGCCAGCTCACCTTTAACGTCTCTGGCGCTGAACACTGAAGCTTTCTTT. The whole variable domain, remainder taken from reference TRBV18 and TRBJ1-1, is NAGVMQNPRHLVRRRGQEARLRCSPMKGHSHVYWYRQLPEEGLKFMVYLQKENIIDESGMPKERFSAEFPKEGPSILRIQQVVRGDSAAYFCASSPLTSLALNTEAFFGQGTRLTVV.

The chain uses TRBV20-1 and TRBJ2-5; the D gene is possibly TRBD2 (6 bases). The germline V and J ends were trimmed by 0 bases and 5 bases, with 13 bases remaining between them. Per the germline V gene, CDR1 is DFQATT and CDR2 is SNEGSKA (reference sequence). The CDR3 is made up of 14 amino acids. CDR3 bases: TGCAGTGCTAGAGATCCGGGAGTCGCCGAGACCCAGTACTTC. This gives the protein CSARDPGVAETQYF.

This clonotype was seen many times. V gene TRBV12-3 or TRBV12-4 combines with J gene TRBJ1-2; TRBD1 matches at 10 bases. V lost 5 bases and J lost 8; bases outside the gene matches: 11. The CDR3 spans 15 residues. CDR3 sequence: CASSPHRQGAQGYTF. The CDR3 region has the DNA TGTGCCAGCAGTCCTCACCGACAGGGGGCGCAAGGCTACACCTTC.

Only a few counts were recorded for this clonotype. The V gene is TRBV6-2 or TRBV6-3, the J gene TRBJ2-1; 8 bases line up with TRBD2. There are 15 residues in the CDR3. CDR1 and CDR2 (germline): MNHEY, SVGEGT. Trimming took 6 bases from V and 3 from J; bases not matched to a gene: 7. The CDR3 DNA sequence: TGTGCCAGCAGCCCAGCGGGAGTAGGCTACAATGAGCAGTTCTTC. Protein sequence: CASSPAGVGYNEQFF.

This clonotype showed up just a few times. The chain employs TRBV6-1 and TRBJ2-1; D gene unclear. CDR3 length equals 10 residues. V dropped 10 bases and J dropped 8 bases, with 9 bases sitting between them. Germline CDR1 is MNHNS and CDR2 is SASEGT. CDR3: CAIRRDEQFF. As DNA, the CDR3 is TGTGCCATCAGGCGCGATGAGCAGTTCTTC.

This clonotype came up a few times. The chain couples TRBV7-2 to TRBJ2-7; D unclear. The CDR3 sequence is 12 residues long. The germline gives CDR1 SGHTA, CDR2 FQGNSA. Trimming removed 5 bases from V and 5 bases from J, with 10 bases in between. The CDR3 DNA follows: TGTGCCAGCAGCACCTTCGACCACGAGCAGTACTTC. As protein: CASSTFDHEQYF. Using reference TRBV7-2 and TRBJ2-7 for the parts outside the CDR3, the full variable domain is GAGVSQSPSNKVTEKGKDVELRCDPISGHTALYWYRQSLGQGLEFLIYFQGNSAPDKSGLPSDRFSAERTGGSVSTLTIQRTQQEDSAVYLCASSTFDHEQYFGPGTRLTVT.

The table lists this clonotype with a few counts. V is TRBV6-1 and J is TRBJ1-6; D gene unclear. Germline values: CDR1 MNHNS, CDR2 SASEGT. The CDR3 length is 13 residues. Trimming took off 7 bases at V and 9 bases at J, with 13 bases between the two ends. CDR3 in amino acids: CASTPERGSPLHF. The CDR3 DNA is TGTGCCAGCACCCCCGAACGGGGTTCACCCCTCCACTTT.

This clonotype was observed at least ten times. The CDR3 DNA reads as TGTGCCAGCAGTTTCCAGGGAGCGGGGGCCTACCAAGAGACCCAGTACTTC. Translating it yields CASSFQGAGAYQETQYF. V and J are TRBV12-3 or TRBV12-4 and TRBJ2-5, with TRBD2 matching over 8 bases. Trimming took 3 bases from V and 0 from J; bases not matched to a gene: 9. The CDR3 sequence is 17 residues long.

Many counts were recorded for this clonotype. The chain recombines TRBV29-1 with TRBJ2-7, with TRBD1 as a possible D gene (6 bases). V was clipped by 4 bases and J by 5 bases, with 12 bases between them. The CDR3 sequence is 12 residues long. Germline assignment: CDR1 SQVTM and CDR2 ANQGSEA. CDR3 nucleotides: TGCAGCGTTGCCGTGGACAGAGACGAGCAGTACTTC. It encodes CSVAVDRDEQYF.

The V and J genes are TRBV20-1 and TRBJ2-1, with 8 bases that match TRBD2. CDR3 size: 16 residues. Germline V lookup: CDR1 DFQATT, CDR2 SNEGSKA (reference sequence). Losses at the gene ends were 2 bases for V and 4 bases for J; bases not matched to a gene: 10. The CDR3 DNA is TGCAGTGCTAGACAATTACGGGAGGGCCGATACAATGAGCAGTTCTTC. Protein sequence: CSARQLREGRYNEQFF.